The 14 T cell receptor beta chains given below trace back to one sample, sequenced in a study of CD8+ T cells in alopecia areata (dated by TCRdb to 2016 to 2019). Per the publication, the time point label means: baseline before oral tofacitinib. The library was made by the immunoSEQ multiplex PCR assay. RNA was extracted from all samples and reverse transcribed into cDNA, which served as template for TCR sequencing. What TCRdb holds here is the immuneACCESS table cut down to in-frame rearrangements. Part of the clones is not present; checked against another copy, under half of the missing clones reflect an unresolved V gene, and the others are unexplained. This sample is represented by 150,000 to 200,000 clones; 50% to 60% of them were singletons. The ten largest clones add up to over 12% of the sample. The source was CD4+ T cells sorted from blood, collected at week 0. Every receptor here comes from a human donor with alopecia areata.

The gene calls are TRBV4-1 and TRBJ1-5; D remains ambiguous. The CDR3 runs 16 residues. The V end lost 0 bases, the J end lost 6 bases, and 15 bases lay between the germline ends. Germline V gene lookup returns CDR1 MGHRA and CDR2 YSYEKL. Here the CDR3 DNA reads TGCGCCAGCAGCCAAGATTTACTACGGAGCGGTCAGCCCCAGCATTTT. As protein: CASSQDLLRSGQPQHF.

In DNA, the CDR3 is TGTGCCTGGACCGATACGTGGCGGGGAAGCACAGATACGCAGTATTTT. Its translation: CAWTDTWRGSTDTQYF. J is TRBJ2-3 and V is TRBV30; tentatively, D is TRBD2 (6 bases). V was shortened by 4 bases and J by 0 bases, with 17 bases between the two germline ends. This CDR3 region has 16 residues. Germline V gene sequence: CDR1 GTSNPN, CDR2 SVGIG (reference sequence).

The J gene is TRBJ2-7, the V gene TRBV6-5; 9 bases line up with TRBD1. V gave up 5 bases and J gave up 2 bases; unmatched junction bases: 7. The V gene's germline CDR1 is MNHEY and CDR2 SVGAGI. This CDR3 is built from 15 residues. For the CDR3, the DNA is TGTGCCAGCAGTCCCCGGGACAGGGTTCCCTACGAGCAGTACTTC. This codes for CASSPRDRVPYEQYF.

The genes are TRBV4-1 and TRBJ2-1; TRBD2 matches at 7 bases. The CDR3 contains 14 residues. Trimming took 7 bases from V and 3 from J; bases not matched to a gene: 6. Germline CDR1 MGHRA, CDR2 YSYEKL. CDR3 protein: CASKKRDGYNEQFF. The CDR3 nucleotides read TGCGCCAGCAAAAAGCGGGACGGCTACAATGAGCAGTTCTTC.

This clone occurred once. The chain couples TRBV7-3 to TRBJ2-3, with a weak D call TRBD2 (6 bases). Germline V lookup: CDR1 SGHTA, CDR2 FQGTGA. V was clipped by 3 bases and J by 2 bases, with 9 bases between them. This CDR3 contains 14 residues. For the CDR3, the DNA is TGTGCCAGCAGCTTGAGGACTACCACAGATACGCAGTATTTT. Translated, it gives CASSLRTTTDTQYF.

V is TRBV6-8 and J is TRBJ1-2; 7 nucleotides agree with TRBD1. This CDR3 has 13 residues. The V gene end was trimmed by 8 bases and the J gene end by 4 bases; junction bases not matched to a gene: 7. Germline V gene data show CDR1 as MNHGY and CDR2 as SAAAGT. CDR3 nucleotide sequence: TGTGCCAGCGTCCAGGGGGTAGGCTATGGCTACACCTTC. It codes for CASVQGVGYGYTF.

The V gene is TRBV7-3, the J gene TRBJ2-3; D may match TRBD1 or TRBD2 (6 bases each). This CDR3 contains 13 residues. CDR1 and CDR2 (germline): SGHTA, FQGTGA. With 6 bases removed from V and 6 bases from J, the gap between germline ends came to 13 bases. The CDR3 sequence: CASSFRGADTQYF. CDR3 DNA sequence: TGTGCCAGCAGTTTTAGGGGGGCGGATACGCAGTATTTT.

This chain connects TRBV5-1 to TRBJ1-2, with D perhaps TRBD1 (6 bases). Deletions cut 0 bases from V and 4 bases from J, with 10 bases between. CDR3 length equals 14 residues. The V gene's germline CDR1 is SGHRS and CDR2 YFSETQ. CDR3 in DNA: TGCGCCAGCAGCTTGGCAACAGGGACCTATGGCTACACCTTC. Translated: CASSLATGTYGYTF.

This chain links TRBV11-2 with TRBJ2-1; 10 bases are shared with TRBD2. CDR1 is SGHAT and CDR2 is FQNNGV in the germline V gene. CDR3 length equals 15 residues. Trimming took 5 bases from V and 1 from J; bases not matched to a gene: 2. The CDR3 sequence: CASSPGLASYNEQFF. The CDR3 region has the DNA TGTGCCAGCAGCCCGGGACTAGCGTCCTACAATGAGCAGTTCTTC.

The chain has TRBV5-1 and TRBJ2-1, with TRBD1 as a possible D gene (6 bases). V was clipped by 4 bases and J by 5 bases, with 13 bases between them. The germline gives CDR1 SGHRS, CDR2 YFSETQ. The CDR3 is 14 residues long. CDR3 sequence reads: CASSHDPGDNEQFF. DNA for the CDR3: TGCGCCAGCAGCCATGATCCAGGGGACAATGAGCAGTTCTTC.

To note about this clone: Other DNA sequences in the sample encode the same CDR3. The V call is TRBV18, the J call TRBJ2-2, with TRBD1 matching over 7 bases. Trimming removed 1 base from V and 5 bases from J; junction bases left unmatched: 1. CDR3 length equals 14 residues. Per the germline V gene, CDR1 is KGHSH and CDR2 is LQKENI. The CDR3 sequence is CASSPLQGTGELFF. In DNA, the CDR3 is TGTGCCAGCTCACCACTACAGGGGACCGGGGAGCTGTTTTTT.

The V gene is TRBV5-1, the J gene TRBJ2-1, with TRBD2 matching 7 bases. This CDR3 is built from 13 residues. Germline assignment: CDR1 SGHRS and CDR2 YFSETQ. Trimming cost V 4 bases and J 7 bases; bases outside gene matches: 5. CDR3 nucleotides: TGCGCCAGCAGCGGGGGACTAACTAATGAGCAGTTCTTC. Translating it yields CASSGGLTNEQFF.

The V call is TRBV5-1, the J call TRBJ1-2; no reliable D call. Germline V gene sequence: CDR1 SGHRS, CDR2 YFSETQ. The CDR3 consists of 13 residues. Trimming stripped 0 bases from V and 3 bases from J, with 6 bases between. The chain's CDR3 is CASSLDRDYGYTF. CDR3 bases: TGCGCCAGCAGCTTGGACAGAGACTATGGCTACACCTTC.

This clone has more than one count but fewer than ten. V usage is TRBV5-1 and J usage is TRBJ2-7, with unresolved D. Trimming stripped 4 bases from V and 0 bases from J, with 8 bases between. The CDR3 totals 13 residues. Germline V gene data show CDR1 as SGHRS and CDR2 as YFSETQ. CDR3 nucleotide sequence: TGCGCCAGCAGCGTAGGAGACTCCTACGAGCAGTACTTC. It codes for CASSVGDSYEQYF.